This TCR beta chain was sequenced in a study of human T cells and chemical hapten exposure. This clonotype has more than one count but fewer than ten. Unique molecular identifiers were affixed to discrete cDNA molecules within the library. One entry per CDR3 protein, called by TCRdb with MiXCR from the RACE reads. The sample holds approximately 82,000 distinct CDR3 sequences, around 11% seen once. Regarding time point: patch test 1, 2 weeks after DPC sensitization. Treatment given: therapeutic diphenylcyclopropenone sensitization with weekly scalp DPC. The ends were cut back, 3 bases at V and 0 bases at J, with 4 bases in the middle. The germline V gene encodes CDR1 SGHDT and CDR2 YYEEEE. The CDR3 covers 13 residues.

The sample in question was whole blood, obtained in connection with sensitization to the hapten diphenylcyclopropenone (DPC). The chain couples TRBV5-6 to TRBJ2-4; D unclear. The receptor was isolated from an older woman with alopecia areata. Some clones in this sample may be carry-over from other donors' samples. CDR3 in DNA: TGTGCCAGCAGCTCTATAGCCAAAAACATTCAGTACTTC. It yields the protein CASSSIAKNIQYF.